The subject of this entry is one T cell receptor (beta chain). Its antigen is not known. This sample was included in a study of cytomegalovirus exposure and HLA in healthy donors. The PCR made use of 60 Vbeta and 13 Jbeta primers. Method: immunoSEQ multiplex PCR; TCRdb's copy keeps in-frame clones and lacks some. The sample yields 100,000 to 120,000 clones, approximately 83% seen once. Study outcomes and limitations: Presence/absence analyses supposed approximately even sequencing depth among donors. V- and J-gene trimming in TCR beta was tied to a missense DCLRE1C variant by an analysis performed later.

V was trimmed by 2 bases and J by 1 base, leaving 6 bases between them. In germline, CDR1 is SGHDT, CDR2 YYEEEE. The length of the CDR3 is 13 residues. The rearrangement uses TRBV5-6 and TRBJ1-1; perhaps TRBD1 as D (5 bases). The sequence was collected from a middle-aged man in good health and CMV-seronegative. Input material: PBMCs. CDR3 bases: TGTGCCAGCAGCTTAGACAGGAACACTGAAGCTTTCTTT. It translates to CASSLDRNTEAFF.